This T cell receptor (beta chain) was obtained from a study of blood T cell repertoires in COVID-19. Looked up from germline, CDR1 is MNHEY and CDR2 is SVGEGT. With 4 bases clipped from V and 5 bases from J, the junction kept 17 bases outside the gene matches. The CDR3 runs to 17 residues. Methods used by the authors: Nucleated cell number was recorded as an estimate derived from reference gene primer amplification. The protocol was immunoSEQ multiplex PCR, while the TCRdb copy is restricted to in-frame clones and leaves out a portion. The D gene and trimming were derived from the DNA, and the V and J assignments and clone size from that table. The sample consists of approximately 61,000 clones, approximately 86% of them appearing once.

The TCR sequence derives from a man between 65 and 79 years old with acute or convalescent COVID-19. This chain connects TRBV6-2 or TRBV6-3 to TRBJ2-7; 7 bases match TRBD1. The sample was peripheral blood. For the CDR3, the DNA is TGTGCCAGCAGTTCGCCAGACAGGGAGTCCCCCCCCCACGAGCAGTACTTC. This translates into CASSSPDRESPPHEQYF.